This T cell receptor beta chain is drawn from a study of CD8 T cells in Susac syndrome (dated by TCRdb to the late 2010s). Regarding the complete study: Repertoire sequencing was used to test whether CD8+ T cell activation and differentiation in Susac syndrome was antigen driven. CD8+ T cell repertoire clonality was compared between about a dozen healthy donors, approximately 14 Susac syndrome patients and some 15 multiple sclerosis patients.

A note on this clonotype: It has no known antigen specificity. No base quality values were provided; no much bigger clone lies one nucleotide off.

Peripheral blood CD8+ and CD4+ T cells from healthy donors, Susac syndrome patients and multiple sclerosis patients were profiled by high-throughput TCR beta sequencing. The multiple sclerosis controls were treatment-naive patients who had stable or active relapsing-remitting disease and met the revised McDonald criteria. CD8+ TEMRA cells were enriched by FACS, while bulk CD8+ and CD4+ T cells were purified by magnetic negative isolation. Blood was collected in EDTA tubes and processed within 24 hours, with PBMCs isolated through density gradient centrifugation. PBMCs destined for TCR sequencing were cryopreserved in liquid nitrogen and later thawed in a 37 °C water bath. The sorted or isolated CD4+, CD8+ and CD8+ TEMRA cells had a purity of 90% or higher. RNA was extracted using the RNeasy kit, and roughly 0.5 to 1 microgram was reverse transcribed with random hexamers. TCR beta CDR3 regions were amplified with the immunoSEQ multiplex PCR assay covering 54 Vbeta and 13 Jbeta segments. Bias from PCR amplification was corrected by using a synthetic template baseline for primer optimization and for computational correction. From the authors' description of their analysis: Reads were assigned to V, D and J genes according to IMGT and analyzed in immunoSEQ Analyzer, with only productive sequences retained. Clonality was computed as one minus Shannon entropy normalized by log2 of the number of productive unique sequences. Public and private clones were assessed among the 100 most prevalent clones of each patient and control. Clones were defined as Susac-specific if absent from the healthy and MS cohorts, from approximately 1,100 published viral clones and from other ImmuneACCESS disease sequences. TCRdb redid the processing of the public reads, applying fastp at Q25 and MiXCR, and retained in-frame beta chains. Each entry is one CDR3 protein sequence, shown with its most common DNA and genes. The V and J calls and clone size are TCRdb's, not the authors'. This sample holds about 400,000 distinct CDR3 sequences; approximately 89% were observed only once. The biggest ten clones account for roughly 0.1% of the sample.

Here is what the overall study found, with its caveats: The TCR sequencing and HLA analysis was acknowledged to have included a relatively small number of individuals.

The CDR3 sequence holds 15 residues, the cysteine and phenylalanine included. This entry keeps only the CDR3 DNA: 45 bases, framed from base 1. CDR1 is given as SGHAT and CDR2 as FQNNGV, both from the germline V gene. Germline trimming: 5 bases from V, 3 bases from J; junction bases outside gene matches: 8. This receptor was taken from a human donor with multiple sclerosis. Sequences were obtained from CD8+ T cells from PBMCs. The chain uses TRBV11-2 and TRBJ2-7; TRBD2 matches 9 bases in the middle. The DNA sequence is given as TGTGCCAGCAGCACTCTAGCGGGGCGCCTCTACGAGCAGTACTTC. It specifies CASSTLAGRLYEQYF. The full variable domain, with segments outside the CDR3 supplied by the reference TRBV11-2 and TRBJ2-7 proteins, appears as EAGVAQSPRYKIIEKRQSVAFWCNPISGHATLYWYQQILGQGPKLLIQFQNNGVVDDSQLPKDRFSAERLKGVDSTLKIQPAKLEDSAVYLCASSTLAGRLYEQYFGPGTRLTVT.